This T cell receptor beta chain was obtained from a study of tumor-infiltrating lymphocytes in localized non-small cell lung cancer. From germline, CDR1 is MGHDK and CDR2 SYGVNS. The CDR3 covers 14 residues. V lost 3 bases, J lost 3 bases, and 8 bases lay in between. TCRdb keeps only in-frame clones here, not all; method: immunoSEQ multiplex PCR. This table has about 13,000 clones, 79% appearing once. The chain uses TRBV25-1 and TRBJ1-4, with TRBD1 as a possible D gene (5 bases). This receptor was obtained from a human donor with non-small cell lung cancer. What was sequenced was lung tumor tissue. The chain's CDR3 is CASSDGAPNEKLFF. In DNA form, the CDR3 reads TGTGCCAGCAGTGACGGGGCGCCTAATGAAAAACTGTTTTTT.